This TCR beta chain is from a study of cytomegalovirus exposure and HLA in healthy donors. Findings of the study overall: Cytomegalovirus association was assigned to about 150 TCR beta chains. A highly shared variant cluster was judged a likely technical artifact.

Comment on this clone: Its target is unknown.

Use of 60 Vbeta and 13 Jbeta primers characterized the PCR. Sequencing used immunoSEQ multiplex PCR; TCRdb keeps in-frame clones, though not all of them. The data hold about 200,000 clones, with 75% to 85% observed a single time. The TCR comes from a male donor in good health and CMV-seropositive. Sequencing used PBMCs.

CDR3 nucleotide sequence: TGTGCCAGCAGCAATAGGCTAGCGGTACGCTCCTACGAGCAGTACTTC. Its protein is CASSNRLAVRSYEQYF. The chain recombines TRBV21-1 with TRBJ2-7; TRBD2 is the table's D call, not checked against the DNA. TRBV21-1 is a pseudogene segment. The length of the CDR3 is 16 residues.